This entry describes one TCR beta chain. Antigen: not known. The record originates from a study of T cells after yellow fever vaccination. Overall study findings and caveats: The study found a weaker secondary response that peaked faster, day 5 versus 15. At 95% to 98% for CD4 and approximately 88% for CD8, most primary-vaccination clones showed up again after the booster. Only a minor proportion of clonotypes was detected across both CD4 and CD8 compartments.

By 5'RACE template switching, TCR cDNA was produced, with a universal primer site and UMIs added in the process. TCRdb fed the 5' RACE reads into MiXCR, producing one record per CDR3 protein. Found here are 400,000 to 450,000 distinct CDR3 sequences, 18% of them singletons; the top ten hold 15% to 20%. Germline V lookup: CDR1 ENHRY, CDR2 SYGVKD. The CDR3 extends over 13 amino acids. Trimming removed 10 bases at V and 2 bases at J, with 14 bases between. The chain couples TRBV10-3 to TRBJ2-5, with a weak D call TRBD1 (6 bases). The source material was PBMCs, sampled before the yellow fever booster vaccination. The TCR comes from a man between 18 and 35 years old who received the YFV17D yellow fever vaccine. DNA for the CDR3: TGTGCCACTACCACAGGGTTTCAAGAGACCCAGTACTTC. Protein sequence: CATTTGFQETQYF.